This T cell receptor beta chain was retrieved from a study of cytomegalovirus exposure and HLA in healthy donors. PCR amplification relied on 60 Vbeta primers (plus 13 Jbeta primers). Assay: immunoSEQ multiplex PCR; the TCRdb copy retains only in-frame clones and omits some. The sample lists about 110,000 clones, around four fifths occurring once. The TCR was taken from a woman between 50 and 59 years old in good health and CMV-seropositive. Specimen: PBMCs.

In DNA, the CDR3 is TGTGCCAGCAGACAGACAGGGGTGGACTATGGCTACACCTTC. Translation gives CASRQTGVDYGYTF. J is TRBJ1-2 and V is TRBV5-6; 8 nucleotides line up with TRBD1. V trimming: 5 bases; J trimming: 3 bases; junction bases outside the gene matches: 6. The CDR3 is 14 amino acids. The germline CDR1 and CDR2 sequences are SGHDT and YYEEEE.